This T cell receptor (beta chain) emerged from a study of blood T cell repertoires in COVID-19. The protocol was immunoSEQ multiplex PCR, while the TCRdb copy is restricted to in-frame clones and leaves out a portion. The data show more than 10,000 clones, over 75% seen once. The V segment lost 6 bases and the J segment 5 bases; nucleotides outside the gene matches: 13. Germline CDR1 is KGHSH and CDR2 is LQKENI. The CDR3 has 16 amino acids. The source material was peripheral blood. The V call is TRBV18, the J call TRBJ1-2, with 9 bases lining up with TRBD1. The receptor was isolated from a human donor in a cohort sampled during active COVID-19. CDR3 in DNA: TGTGCCAGCTCGCCAATGGGACAGGGAGTTGGATATGGCTACACCTTC. This translates into CASSPMGQGVGYGYTF.